This note documents a single T cell receptor (beta chain) sequence. The data stem from a study of blood T cell repertoires in COVID-19. Study-level background: Samples of COVID-19 (acute and convalescent) were obtained from the United States, Italy and Spain.

The authors' processing: Amplifying reference gene primers gave estimates of nucleated cell counts. Sequencing used immunoSEQ multiplex PCR; TCRdb keeps in-frame clones, though not all of them. The DNA was the basis for D and trimming; V, J and clone size are from that table. The sample lists over 200,000 clones, over 75% occurring once. This CDR3 has 21 residues. Germline assignment: CDR1 SGHTA and CDR2 FQGTGA. V was pared by 5 bases and J by 0 bases, with 16 bases of the junction left unmatched. This TCR came from a human donor in a cohort sampled during active COVID-19. Sequenced input: peripheral blood. This chain links TRBV7-3 with TRBJ2-2; 12 nucleotides match TRBD2. The CDR3 nucleotides are TGTGCCAGCAGCCTCCGGGATGTTTGGCTAGCGGGAGGGCCGAACACCGGGGAGCTGTTTTTT. It is translated as CASSLRDVWLAGGPNTGELFF.